The T cell receptor beta chain described here comes from a study of cytomegalovirus exposure and HLA in healthy donors. PCR used 60 Vbeta primers and 13 Jbeta primers. Some clones are missing from TCRdb's copy, which holds only in-frame ones; the method was immunoSEQ multiplex PCR. The data show roughly 99,000 clones, approximately 81% seen once. The ends lost 5 bases at V and 6 bases at J; junction bases unmatched: 8. Looked up from germline, CDR1 is MGHRA and CDR2 is YSYEKL. The CDR3 is 16 residues long. The V call is TRBV4-1, the J call TRBJ1-6, with 9 positions matching TRBD1. This clonotype was obtained from a man aged 25 to 45 in good health and CMV-seronegative. Material: PBMCs. CDR3 region: CASSYPGTGINSPLHF. CDR3 coding DNA: TGCGCCAGCAGCTACCCCGGGACAGGGATTAATTCACCCCTCCACTTT.